Listed below are T cell receptor beta chains from one sample, sequenced in a study of cytomegalovirus exposure and HLA in healthy donors. The protocol was immunoSEQ multiplex PCR, while the TCRdb copy is restricted to in-frame clones and leaves out a portion. In the table there are nearly 200,000 clones, over 75% of which are singletons. Input material: PBMCs. The source of these receptors is a boy aged 2 to 9 in good health and CMV-seronegative. Each CDR3 is given with its conserved first and last residue. Fields, in order: J gene, clone size, D gene, V gene, CDR3 protein, CDR3 DNA. The D gene is left open where the match is weak. Only part of the rows carry a size: once, few, many, or a class if the clone is expanded.

J gene: TRBJ1-6
clone size: .
D gene: .
V gene: TRBV19
CDR3 protein: CASSIERAGNSPLHF
CDR3 DNA: TGTGCCAGTAGTATAGAGAGGGCCGGTAATTCACCCCTCCACTTT

J gene: TRBJ2-1
clone size: .
D gene: .
V gene: TRBV5-6
CDR3 protein: CASSLSTSNEQFF
CDR3 DNA: TGTGCCAGCAGCTTATCAACTAGCAATGAGCAGTTCTTC

J gene: TRBJ2-3
clone size: once
D gene: TRBD2
V gene: TRBV5-1
CDR3 protein: CASSVSAGTSEDTQYF
CDR3 DNA: TGCGCCAGCAGCGTATCAGCCGGGACTAGCGAAGATACGCAGTATTTT

J gene: TRBJ1-1
clone size: .
D gene: .
V gene: TRBV7-9
CDR3 protein: CSSSPPGTEAFF
CDR3 DNA: TGTTCCAGCAGCCCCCCAGGAACTGAAGCTTTCTTT

J gene: TRBJ1-1
clone size: .
D gene: .
V gene: TRBV2
CDR3 protein: CASRDTLNTEAFF
CDR3 DNA: TGTGCCAGCCGGGACACTCTGAACACTGAAGCTTTCTTT

J gene: TRBJ2-7
clone size: .
D gene: .
V gene: TRBV9
CDR3 protein: CASSPQGQGWYEQYF
CDR3 DNA: TGTGCCAGCAGCCCCCAAGGACAAGGATGGTACGAGCAGTACTTC

J gene: TRBJ2-2
clone size: .
D gene: .
V gene: TRBV9
CDR3 protein: CASSPTPVGVAGELFF
CDR3 DNA: TGTGCCAGCAGCCCGACCCCTGTAGGGGTTGCGGGGGAGCTGTTTTTT

J gene: TRBJ1-1
clone size: .
D gene: .
V gene: TRBV7-2
CDR3 protein: CASSLFASTEAFF
CDR3 DNA: TGTGCCAGCAGCTTATTTGCCAGCACTGAAGCTTTCTTT

J gene: TRBJ2-5
clone size: .
D gene: TRBD1
V gene: TRBV4-1
CDR3 protein: CASSQKVRGLSETQYF
CDR3 DNA: TGCGCCAGCAGCCAAAAAGTTAGGGGGCTTTCAGAGACCCAGTACTTC

J gene: TRBJ2-1
clone size: .
D gene: .
V gene: TRBV10-3
CDR3 protein: CAISVDMRNEQFF
CDR3 DNA: TGTGCCATCAGTGTGGATATGAGGAATGAGCAGTTCTTC